This passage covers 29 T cell receptor beta chains from one sample sequenced in a study of molecular identifiers for immune sequencing clone quantification. MiXCR, run by TCRdb on the PCR reads, gives a single entry per CDR3 protein. The sample has more than 250,000 distinct CDR3 sequences; around 21% are singletons. The sequenced material came from naive CD8+ T cells from blood, with Jurkat cell RNA spiked in. As to subset: FACS-sorted CD8+CD4-CCR7+CD45RA+ naive T cells. The receptors shown here come from a human donor in good health. Some libraries in this study had Jurkat cell RNA spiked in.

The CDR3 spells CASIPPPGRGDPGELFF. The CDR3 nucleotides are TGTGCCAGCATCCCCCCACCGGGACGGGGCGATCCCGGGGAGCTGTTTTTT. V usage is TRBV12-3 or TRBV12-4 and J usage is TRBJ2-2; D tentatively fits TRBD1 or TRBD2 (5 bases each). The V end lost 7 bases, the J end lost 6 bases, and 24 bases lay between the germline ends. CDR3 length equals 17 residues.

This clonotype was recorded many times. The rearrangement uses TRBV27 and TRBJ1-1; 7 bases agree with TRBD1. Germline V gives CDR1 MNHEY, CDR2 SMNVEV (reference sequence). The CDR3 spans 16 residues. V lost 5 bases to trimming and J lost 7 bases; unmatched junction nucleotides: 16. The CDR3, as DNA: TGTGCCAGCAGTCCGGGGACACCCTCAGGGGGAGGTGAAGCTTTCTTT. Translated, it gives CASSPGTPSGGGEAFF.

This clonotype was recorded many times. This chain uses TRBV27 with TRBJ1-1; D might be TRBD1 (5 bases). The germline V and J ends were trimmed by 6 bases and 6 bases, with 14 bases remaining between them. CDR1 MNHEY and CDR2 SMNVEV come from the germline V gene (reference sequence). The CDR3 sequence is 13 residues long. CDR3 DNA: TGTGCCAGCAGCCCTCGGATGGGGGCTGAAGCTTTCTTT. It translates to CASSPRMGAEAFF.

This clonotype was observed at least ten times. V usage is TRBV7-6 and J usage is TRBJ1-5; 8 nucleotides match TRBD1. Per germline, CDR1 SGHVS and CDR2 FNYEAQ. The CDR3 runs 14 residues. V was pared by 1 base and J by 6 bases, with 2 bases of the junction left unmatched. For the CDR3, the DNA is TGTGCCAGCAGCTTAGAACAGGGGGGTCAGCCCCAGCATTTT. Encoded protein: CASSLEQGGQPQHF.

As regards this clonotype: A much larger clone differs from this one at a single base, so this may be a read error. V and J are TRBV4-2 and TRBJ2-3, with D unresolved. Trimming cost V 0 bases and J 15 bases, with 10 bases left between them. The length of the CDR3 is 11 residues. CDR1 and CDR2 from the germline V gene are LGHNA and YNFKEQ. CDR3 amino acids: CASSQERRTYF. CDR3 DNA: TGTGCCAGCAGCCAAGAGAGGCGGACCTATTTT.

The gene calls are TRBV7-2 and TRBJ2-7, with 8 bases matching TRBD1. The CDR3 has 16 amino acids. CDR1 is SGHTA, CDR2 FQGNSA, per germline. The V segment lost 3 bases and the J segment 2 bases; nucleotides outside the gene matches: 9. CDR3 in amino acids: CASSLPRDRQTYEQYF. CDR3 in DNA: TGTGCCAGCAGCTTGCCCAGGGACAGGCAGACCTACGAGCAGTACTTC. The complete variable domain, with remaining parts taken from reference TRBV7-2 and TRBJ2-7, reads GAGVSQSPSNKVTEKGKDVELRCDPISGHTALYWYRQSLGQGLEFLIYFQGNSAPDKSGLPSDRFSAERTGGSVSTLTIQRTQQEDSAVYLCASSLPRDRQTYEQYFGPGTRLTVT.

This clonotype was observed at least ten times. The chain is built from TRBV4-3 and TRBJ2-3; 11 bases are a match to TRBD2. The trim removed 0 bases at V and 3 bases at J, leaving 2 bases unmatched. Germline V lookup: CDR1 LGHNA, CDR2 YSLEER. The CDR3 has 16 amino acids. This chain's CDR3 is CASSQELAGVTDTQYF. The CDR3 nucleotides read TGCGCCAGCAGCCAAGAACTAGCGGGAGTTACAGATACGCAGTATTTT.

As for this clonotype: At one of its ends the junction is not consistent with the germline gene, which may arise from a read error. J is TRBJ2-7 and V is TRBV20-1; 14 nucleotides align to TRBD2. This CDR3 spans 16 amino acids. The germline V gene encodes CDR1 DFQATT and CDR2 SNEGSKA (reference sequence). The CDR3 DNA is TGCAGTGCACCGACTAGCGGGAGGGCCGGAGTCTACGAGCCGTACTTC. Translation gives CSAPTSGRAGVYEPYF.

The sample holds a few counts of this clonotype. The rearrangement links TRBV28 to TRBJ2-1; D perhaps matches TRBD2 (5 bases). Germline-derived CDR1 and CDR2 are MDHEN and SYDVKM. V was cut by 3 bases and J by 3 bases, with 18 bases left in between. This CDR3 has 17 amino acids. CDR3 amino acids: CASSLRTRRQDYNEQFF. The CDR3 nucleotides read TGTGCCAGCAGTTTGCGGACCCGGAGGCAGGACTACAATGAGCAGTTCTTC.

This clonotype was detected ten times or more. CDR3 loop: CASSAVGELFF. CDR3 bases: TGTGCCAGCAGTGCGGTCGGGGAGCTGTTTTTT. The V and J genes are TRBV6-1 and TRBJ2-2; D is unresolved. V was pared by 4 bases and J by 7 bases, with 4 bases between. CDR1 is MNHNS, CDR2 SASEGT, per germline. The CDR3 consists of 11 residues.

This clonotype was recorded many times. The gene calls are TRBV7-8 and TRBJ2-2; a possible D gene is TRBD1 (5 bases). V lost 6 bases to trimming and J lost 2 bases, with 19 bases between them. This CDR3 is built from 17 residues. The germline V gene encodes CDR1 SGHVS and CDR2 FQNEAQ. CDR3 DNA: TGTGCCAGCAGATTCAGGCCTGACAGCTTAAACACCGGGGAGCTGTTTTTT. The encoded protein is CASRFRPDSLNTGELFF.

This clonotype was seen many times. The chain recombines TRBV7-2 with TRBJ1-1; D unresolved. CDR1 is SGHTA, CDR2 FQGNSA, per germline. Deletions cut 7 bases from V and 5 bases from J, with 29 bases between. The length of the CDR3 is 18 residues. The CDR3 reads CASTIVVSRLDLFTEAFF. The DNA for the CDR3 is TGTGCCAGCACCATCGTGGTTAGCAGGCTTGATCTTTTTACTGAAGCTTTCTTT. The variable domain in full, with the rest retrieved from reference TRBV7-2 and TRBJ1-1, is GAGVSQSPSNKVTEKGKDVELRCDPISGHTALYWYRQSLGQGLEFLIYFQGNSAPDKSGLPSDRFSAERTGGSVSTLTIQRTQQEDSAVYLCASTIVVSRLDLFTEAFFGQGTRLTVV.

At least ten counts were recorded for this clonotype. This rearrangement joins TRBV28 to TRBJ2-3, with a tentative D call TRBD2 (6 bases). In germline, CDR1 is MDHEN, CDR2 SYDVKM. This CDR3 spans 20 amino acids. Trimming cost V 3 bases and J 2 bases, with 27 bases left between them. The CDR3 loop is CASSFPRVGGGQHLTDTQYF. Here the CDR3 DNA reads TGTGCCAGCAGTTTCCCCCGCGTCGGGGGTGGTCAACACCTCACAGATACGCAGTATTTT. Full variable domain (rest looked up from reference TRBV28 and TRBJ2-3): DVKVTQSSRYLVKRTGEKVFLECVQDMDHENMFWYRQDPGLGLRLIYFSYDVKMKEKGDIPEGYSVSREKKERFSLILESASTNQTSMYLCASSFPRVGGGQHLTDTQYFGPGTRLTVL.

In this sample, this clonotype turned up many times. The chain is built from TRBV7-9 and TRBJ2-1, with D hard to call. Trimming cost V 5 bases and J 0 bases, with 23 bases left between them. CDR3 length: 19 amino acids. Germline V lookup: CDR1 SEHNR, CDR2 FQNEAQ (reference sequence). The CDR3 DNA reads as TGTGCCAGCAGCACCCCCCGTTTAGGGCGGTCGAGCTCCTACAATGAGCAGTTCTTC. Translated, it gives CASSTPRLGRSSSYNEQFF.

As regards this clonotype: This may arise from a read error, as a much more abundant clone is one base away. J is TRBJ2-2 and V is TRBV5-6, with D possibly TRBD1 on 5 matching bases. CDR3 length: 13 amino acids. The ends were cut back, 7 bases at V and 6 bases at J, with 13 bases in the middle. CDR1 is SGHDT, CDR2 YYEEEE, per germline. CDR3 in DNA: TGTGCCAGCGGGCCAGGGTTGGCCGGGGAGCTGTTTTTT. Translation: CASGPGLAGELFF.

The rearrangement links TRBV7-6 to TRBJ2-7; perhaps TRBD2 as D (5 bases). CDR3 length: 17 amino acids. Germline CDR1 reads SGHVS; CDR2 reads FNYEAQ. The V end lost 0 bases, the J end lost 10 bases, and 25 bases lay between the germline ends. CDR3 sequence: CASSLAVPETTGSEQYF. In DNA form, the CDR3 reads TGTGCCAGCAGCTTAGCGGTCCCAGAAACAACGGGAAGCGAACAGTACTTC.

Regarding this clonotype: A read error is possible here, since a much larger clone lies one base away. The J gene is TRBJ1-2, the V gene TRBV3-1; 12 positions agree with TRBD1. V was clipped by 5 bases and J by 7 bases; unmatched bases: 11. This CDR3 region has 16 residues. Germline V CDR1 and CDR2: LGHDT, YNNKEL (reference sequence). The CDR3 DNA reads as TGTGCCAGCAGCTCGCACTACCGGGACAGGGGGCCTGGCTACACCTTC. This codes for CASSSHYRDRGPGYTF.

With respect to this clonotype: This may be a read error: a much more frequent sequence differs by one nucleotide. The gene calls are TRBV27 and TRBJ2-1; 10 bases line up with TRBD2. This CDR3 is built from 15 residues. From germline, CDR1 is MNHEY and CDR2 SMNVEV (reference sequence). This CDR3 reads CASSPSGRAYNEQSF. In nucleotides, the CDR3 is TGTGCCAGCAGTCCAAGCGGGAGGGCCTACAATGAGCAGTCCTTC.

This chain connects TRBV6-1 to TRBJ2-3, with D possibly matching TRBD1 (6 bases). CDR3 length: 14 amino acids. CDR1 is MNHNS, CDR2 SASEGT, per germline. V gave up 7 bases and J gave up 5 bases, with 16 bases separating them. The CDR3 spells CASKGSQGLDTQYF. CDR3 DNA: TGTGCCAGCAAGGGGAGCCAGGGGTTAGATACGCAGTATTTT.

The chain employs TRBV6-6 and TRBJ2-7; weak D call: TRBD1 (6 bases). This CDR3 comprises 14 residues. Germline loops: CDR1 MNHNY, CDR2 SVGAGI (reference sequence). V lost 5 bases, J lost 6 bases, and 17 bases lay in between. The chain's CDR3 is CASSHRTAPGEQYF. The CDR3 region has the DNA TGTGCCAGCAGTCACAGGACAGCCCCTGGCGAGCAGTACTTC.

The sample holds many counts of this clonotype. J is TRBJ2-7 and V is TRBV7-9; D perhaps matches TRBD1 (5 bases). V was cut by 5 bases and J by 2 bases, with 13 bases left in between. This CDR3 is 14 amino acids long. The germline CDR1 and CDR2 sequences are SEHNR and FQNEAQ (reference sequence). The DNA for the CDR3 is TGTGCCAGCAGCCGTCAGGGAATGCCCTACGAGCAGTACTTC. It yields the protein CASSRQGMPYEQYF. Full variable domain (rest looked up from reference TRBV7-9 and TRBJ2-7): DTGVSQNPRHKITKRGQNVTFRCDPISEHNRLYWYRQTLGQGPEFLTYFQNEAQLEKSRLLSDRFSAERPKGSFSTLEIQRTEQGDSAMYLCASSRQGMPYEQYFGPGTRLTVT.

This clonotype was detected only a few times. The chain links TRBV12-3 or TRBV12-4 to TRBJ2-3; D unclear. V was pared by 3 bases and J by 4 bases, with 14 bases between. This CDR3 is 15 amino acids long. The CDR3 loop reads CASSFWWDTADTQYF. The CDR3 nucleotides are TGTGCCAGCAGTTTTTGGTGGGATACGGCAGATACGCAGTATTTT.

This clonotype came up many times. The chain combines TRBV29-1 with TRBJ2-7; D unclear. Per the germline V gene, CDR1 is SQVTM and CDR2 is ANQGSEA. Trimming removed 7 bases from V and 6 bases from J, with 13 bases in between. The CDR3 length is 11 residues. CDR3 region: CSALVVGEQYF. As DNA, the CDR3 is TGCAGCGCGCTCGTTGTCGGCGAGCAGTACTTC.

The chain joins TRBV6-2 or TRBV6-3 to TRBJ2-1, with TRBD2 matching over 11 bases. CDR1 MNHEY and CDR2 SVGEGT come from the germline V gene. The CDR3 totals 15 residues. V was pared by 2 bases and J by 6 bases, with 3 bases of the junction left unmatched. This chain's CDR3 is CASSYGTSGVNEQFF. The CDR3 region has the DNA TGTGCCAGCAGTTACGGGACTAGCGGTGTCAATGAGCAGTTCTTC.

The rearrangement uses TRBV12-3 or TRBV12-4 and TRBJ2-7; 7 nucleotides match TRBD1. The CDR3 is 16 residues long. J gave up 2 bases and V 4 bases, and 11 bases lay outside the gene matches. This chain's CDR3 is CASSSSGQRFAYEQYF. In DNA form, the CDR3 reads TGTGCCAGCAGTTCCTCGGGACAGCGATTTGCCTACGAGCAGTACTTC.

This chain connects TRBV20-1 to TRBJ2-3; a possible D gene is TRBD2 (5 bases). Germline V gene sequence: CDR1 DFQATT, CDR2 SNEGSKA (reference sequence). The CDR3 spans 16 residues. Deletions cut 0 bases from V and 1 base from J, with 14 bases between. DNA of the CDR3: TGCAGTGCTAGAGATCTCAGCGGATTCCGCACAGATACGCAGTATTTT. Protein: CSARDLSGFRTDTQYF.

This clonotype was recorded many times. The gene calls are TRBV28 and TRBJ2-7; 9 bases are shared with TRBD1. This CDR3 has 13 residues. Germline CDR1 and CDR2: MDHEN and SYDVKM. V shed 3 bases and J 7 bases; nucleotides not matched to a gene: 4. CDR3 loop: CASSFVTGGEQYF. Written as DNA, the CDR3 is TGTGCCAGCAGTTTTGTGACAGGGGGAGAGCAGTACTTC.

This clonotype occurred many times. The chain carries TRBV29-1 and TRBJ2-7; TRBD2 aligns across 7 bases. Germline assignment: CDR1 SQVTM and CDR2 ANQGSEA. V shed 0 bases, J shed 4 bases, and the junction held 9 bases outside the gene matches. The CDR3 is 15 residues long. The DNA for the CDR3 is TGCAGCGTTGAAGATGAGGCGGGAGAAGTGTACGAGCAGTACTTC. Protein product: CSVEDEAGEVYEQYF.

This clonotype was recorded at least ten times. V is TRBV7-6 and J is TRBJ1-3; D unclear. Trimming stripped 1 base from V and 0 bases from J, with 13 bases between. Germline V gene data show CDR1 as SGHVS and CDR2 as FNYEAQ. There are 17 residues in the CDR3. The CDR3 coding sequence is TGTGCCAGCAGCTTAGACGGACGGACGAGCTCTGGAAACACCATATATTTT. Translation: CASSLDGRTSSGNTIYF.